This T cell receptor beta chain is from a study of T-cell memory formation after mild COVID-19. TCRdb fed the 5' RACE reads into MiXCR, producing one record per CDR3 protein. The data contain almost 350,000 distinct CDR3 sequences, more than 20% of them singletons. The sequenced sample was PBMCs or a T cell subset sorted from them (not recorded which). The source is a man younger than 30 who had mild COVID-19 (a few samples of this study predate the infection). Cell type and time point are not known.

The CDR3 region is CAWSGGLGNQPQHF. The CDR3 DNA sequence: TGTGCCTGGAGTGGGGGTTTGGGCAATCAGCCCCAGCATTTT. This sequence joins TRBV30 and TRBJ1-5; D gene unclear. This CDR3 spans 14 amino acids. V was trimmed by 1 base and J by 2 bases, leaving 9 bases between them. Germline V gene data show CDR1 as GTSNPN and CDR2 as SVGIG (reference sequence).